One sample yielded the 30 T cell receptor beta chains listed below, sequenced in a study of T cell repertoires in cytomegalovirus infection. Their cognate antigens are unknown. TCRdb processed the reads anew with MiXCR; each CDR3 protein has one entry. Of 700,000 to 900,000 distinct CDR3 sequences in the sample, just under 30% were seen once. Material: cultured CD8+ T cells from PBMCs, obtained from culture after CMV antigen stimulation. The receptors shown here come from a human donor in good health (CMV status not recorded). Some clones in this sample may be carry-over from other donors' samples.

The V and J genes are TRBV4-1 and TRBJ2-2; tentatively, D is TRBD1 or TRBD2 (6 bases each). Between the trimmed V and J ends, which lost 0 bases and 3 bases, there was a span of 17 bases. Germline lookup yields CDR1 MGHRA and CDR2 YSYEKL. The CDR3 is 18 amino acids. Here the CDR3 reads CASSQDPDGGTYTGELFF. Here the CDR3 DNA reads TGCGCCAGCAGCCAAGATCCCGACGGCGGGACATACACCGGGGAGCTGTTTTTT.

The gene calls are TRBV6-5 and TRBJ2-1, with 10 nucleotides matching TRBD2. The length of the CDR3 is 17 residues. CDR1 and CDR2 from the germline V gene are MNHEY and SVGAGI. After removal of 5 bases from V and 3 bases from J, the junction contained 10 bases not matched to a gene. CDR3 residues: CASSHTTSGAHYNEQFF. The CDR3 DNA reads as TGTGCCAGCAGTCATACTACTAGCGGGGCCCACTACAATGAGCAGTTCTTC.

As regards this clonotype: At one end, the junction sequence differs from germline, possibly due to a read error. CDR3 sequence (DNA): TGCAGTGCTCGAGAGACAGGCCCGGGGAATGAGCAGTTCTTC. Its protein is CSARETGPGNEQFF. The chain uses TRBV20-1 and TRBJ2-1; D is perhaps TRBD1 (6 bases). From germline, CDR1 is DFQATT and CDR2 SNEGSKA (reference sequence). The CDR3 contains 14 residues.

Remarks on this clonotype: This may come from a read error, since a much larger clone is one base off. The chain has TRBV12-3 or TRBV12-4 and TRBJ2-5; 10 nucleotides match TRBD1. The CDR3 is 16 residues long. Trimming took 3 bases from V and 6 from J; bases not matched to a gene: 10. The CDR3 DNA sequence: TGTGCCAGCAGTTTCCCGGGACAGGGGAGAAAACAGACCCAGTACTTC. It specifies CASSFPGQGRKQTQYF.

This clonotype was detected only a few times. V gene TRBV6-1 combines with J gene TRBJ1-2, with TRBD1 matching 7 bases. V lost 2 bases to trimming and J lost 2 bases; unmatched junction nucleotides: 11. CDR1 is MNHNS and CDR2 is SASEGT in the germline V gene. This CDR3 contains 17 residues. The CDR3 is CASSEPQWTGVNYGYTF. CDR3 coding DNA: TGTGCCAGCAGTGAACCACAATGGACAGGAGTAAACTATGGCTACACCTTC.

This sequence joins TRBV20-1 and TRBJ1-2; 12 bases are shared with TRBD1. There are 15 residues in the CDR3. J gave up 6 bases and V 2 bases, and 7 bases lay outside the gene matches. Germline CDR1 is DFQATT and CDR2 is SNEGSKA (reference sequence). The CDR3 DNA reads TGCAGTGCTAGAACCCGGGACAGGGGGCTGGATGGCTACACCTTC. Encoded protein: CSARTRDRGLDGYTF.

This clonotype was observed a few times. This sequence joins TRBV18 and TRBJ2-3; 7 positions agree with TRBD1. The CDR3 is 14 residues long. Looked up from germline, CDR1 is KGHSH and CDR2 is LQKENI. The V and J ends lost 7 bases and 0 bases, in that order; junction bases with no gene match: 4. As DNA, the CDR3 is TGTGCCAGCTGGCCAGGGGGAAGCACAGATACGCAGTATTTT. Protein product: CASWPGGSTDTQYF.

This chain connects TRBV27 to TRBJ1-1; D might be TRBD1 (6 bases). CDR3 length: 15 residues. The V end was cut by 0 bases, the J end by 5 bases, with 13 bases between. CDR1 and CDR2 (germline): MNHEY, SMNVEV (reference sequence). CDR3 bases: TGTGCCAGCAGTTTATCGGGGCAGGGGTGGACTGAAGCTTTCTTT. This sequence encodes CASSLSGQGWTEAFF.

This clonotype was detected a few times. This chain joins TRBV3-1 and TRBJ1-5, with D possibly TRBD1 on 5 matching bases. Germline V lookup: CDR1 LGHDT, CDR2 YNNKEL (reference sequence). The CDR3 spans 15 residues. Trimming took 2 bases from V and 5 from J, leaving 13 bases between them. The DNA of the CDR3 is TGTGCCAGCAGCCAACACTCAGGGCCGGATCAGCCCCAGCATTTT. Residues: CASSQHSGPDQPQHF.

V gene TRBV12-5 combines with J gene TRBJ1-2; D possibly corresponds to TRBD1 (6 bases). V was pared by 5 bases and J by 4 bases, with 14 bases between. The CDR3 runs 14 residues. The germline V gene has CDR1 LGHNT and CDR2 FRNRAP. The CDR3, as DNA: TGTGCTAGTGGTCTACTTAGGACAGTCTATGGCTACACCTTC. It encodes CASGLLRTVYGYTF. Full variable domain (rest looked up from reference TRBV12-5 and TRBJ1-2): DARVTQTPRHKVTEMGQEVTMRCQPILGHNTVFWYRQTMMQGLELLAYFRNRAPLDDSGMPKDRFSAEMPDATLATLKIQPSEPRDSAVYFCASGLLRTVYGYTFGSGTRLTVV.

V usage is TRBV12-3 or TRBV12-4 and J usage is TRBJ2-5, with D tentatively TRBD2 (6 bases). V was pared by 7 bases and J by 4 bases, with 19 bases between. This CDR3 has 15 residues. The CDR3 protein is CASNLHGQEGETQYF. Here the CDR3 DNA reads TGTGCCAGCAACCTCCACGGGCAGGAGGGAGAGACCCAGTACTTC.

The chain carries TRBV7-1 and TRBJ1-1; D not resolved. TRBV7-1 is an ORF; its function is uncertain. The V and J ends lost 8 bases and 4 bases respectively, with 11 bases between them. This CDR3 region has 12 residues. The CDR3 reads CASHSAGTEAFF. The CDR3 bases are TGTGCCAGCCACTCGGCTGGCACTGAAGCTTTCTTT.

This clonotype was detected a few times. The CDR3 region is CASSSPLTGEGTEAFF. The CDR3 DNA follows: TGTGCCAGCAGTTCCCCATTGACAGGGGAAGGCACTGAAGCTTTCTTT. The rearrangement links TRBV6-5 to TRBJ1-1; 8 nucleotides match TRBD1. The trim removed 4 bases at V and 4 bases at J, leaving 11 bases unmatched. The CDR3 consists of 16 residues. Germline loops: CDR1 MNHEY, CDR2 SVGAGI.

This clonotype occurred a few times. The gene calls are TRBV10-3 and TRBJ2-7; D is possibly TRBD1 (6 bases). Per the germline V gene, CDR1 is ENHRY and CDR2 is SYGVKD. With 8 bases removed from V and 3 bases from J, the gap between germline ends came to 14 bases. CDR3 size: 13 residues. The CDR3 spells CAIGDKGNYEQYF. As DNA, the CDR3 is TGTGCCATCGGGGACAAGGGTAACTACGAGCAGTACTTC.

The rearrangement joins TRBV12-3 or TRBV12-4 to TRBJ2-3, with D perhaps assigned TRBD1 or TRBD2 (5 bases each). With 6 bases removed from V and 1 base from J, the gap between germline ends came to 14 bases. CDR3 length: 15 residues. CDR3 protein: CASSYGAWGTDTQYF. The CDR3 coding sequence is TGTGCCAGCAGCTACGGGGCCTGGGGCACAGATACGCAGTATTTT.

Points on this clonotype: One end of the junction is discordant with germline, which a read error may explain. This chain links TRBV6-2 or TRBV6-3 with TRBJ1-1, with D unclear. The CDR3 is made up of 11 amino acids. In germline, CDR1 is MNHEY, CDR2 SVGEGT. CDR3 residues: CASRGATGVAF. The DNA of the CDR3 is TGTGCCAGCAGGGGTGCCACCGGGGTCGCATTT.

This clonotype has a count of ten or more. V usage is TRBV4-1 and J usage is TRBJ1-4, with TRBD1 matching 7 bases. The CDR3 spans 15 residues. J was trimmed by 8 bases and V by 5 bases; bases with no gene match: 11. Germline CDR1 MGHRA, CDR2 YSYEKL. CDR3 in DNA: TGCGCCAGCAGCGCGTACAGGGGCGGGTGGGAAAAACTGTTTTTT. It codes for CASSAYRGGWEKLFF.

This clonotype was seen more than once but under ten times. V gene TRBV12-5 combines with J gene TRBJ2-1, with D possibly being TRBD1 (6 bases). V was clipped by 1 base and J by 4 bases, with 11 bases between them. CDR3 length equals 15 residues. Germline V CDR1 and CDR2: LGHNT, FRNRAP. The CDR3 loop is CASGLGDDRYNEQFF. The CDR3 nucleotides are TGTGCTAGTGGTTTGGGGGACGACAGGTACAATGAGCAGTTCTTC.

The chain combines TRBV27 with TRBJ2-1; 7 bases map to TRBD2. Germline CDR1 MNHEY, CDR2 SMNVEV (reference sequence). The CDR3 spans 16 residues. Trimming took 3 bases from V and 4 from J; bases not matched to a gene: 9. CDR3 in DNA: TGTGCCAGCAGTTTTGGGGGGGAAGGACTGTACAATGAGCAGTTCTTC. This codes for CASSFGGEGLYNEQFF.

The gene calls are TRBV6-8 and TRBJ1-1; no definite D call. The CDR3 totals 15 residues. V was trimmed by 0 bases and J by 0 bases, leaving 8 bases between them. Germline V lookup: CDR1 MNHGY, CDR2 SAAAGT. The chain's CDR3 is CASSYSIGMNTEAFF. CDR3 DNA sequence: TGTGCCAGCAGTTACTCAATAGGCATGAACACTGAAGCTTTCTTT.

This clonotype was found a few times. J is TRBJ2-1 and V is TRBV4-1; 9 positions match TRBD1. The V gene's germline CDR1 is MGHRA and CDR2 YSYEKL. The CDR3 runs 16 residues. V lost 3 bases, J lost 10 bases, and 13 bases stayed unmatched. This CDR3 is CASSQQGDREGPEQFF. The DNA for the CDR3 is TGCGCCAGCAGCCAGCAGGGGGACAGGGAGGGACCCGAGCAGTTCTTC.

This clonotype was observed a few times. V gene TRBV15 combines with J gene TRBJ2-7; D is possibly TRBD1 or TRBD2 (7 bases each). Deletions cut 5 bases from V and 4 bases from J, with 21 bases between. The germline V gene has CDR1 LNHNV and CDR2 YYDKDF (reference sequence). The CDR3 has 16 amino acids. The CDR3 loop is CATSAYQGGDLYEQYV. DNA of the CDR3: TGTGCCACCAGCGCCTATCAGGGGGGGGATTTGTACGAGCAGTACGTC.

This clonotype appeared many times. The CDR3: CASSSIHEQYF. The CDR3 DNA sequence: TGTGCCAGCAGTTCCATCCACGAGCAGTACTTC. J is TRBJ2-7 and V is TRBV12-3 or TRBV12-4; D is ambiguous. Trimming removed 4 bases at V and 5 bases at J, with 6 bases between. This CDR3 region has 11 residues.

This clonotype was counted at least ten times. The V call is TRBV7-6, the J call TRBJ1-1; D uncertain. Germline loops: CDR1 SGHVS, CDR2 FNYEAQ. V dropped 0 bases and J dropped 4 bases, with 6 bases sitting between them. The CDR3 has 13 residues. The CDR3 region is CASSLARTTEAFF. In DNA, the CDR3 is TGTGCCAGCAGCTTAGCCAGGACCACTGAAGCTTTCTTT.

The gene calls are TRBV6-5 and TRBJ2-1; TRBD1 matches 9 bases. The CDR3 is 15 amino acids. V shed 4 bases, J shed 3 bases, and the junction held 4 bases outside the gene matches. CDR1 is MNHEY and CDR2 is SVGAGI in the germline V gene. CDR3 residues: CASSLGTGYYNEQFF. CDR3 nucleotide sequence: TGTGCCAGCAGTTTGGGGACAGGGTACTACAATGAGCAGTTCTTC.

This clonotype was detected many times. The chain is built from TRBV6-5 and TRBJ1-3; a weak D match, TRBD1 (5 bases). Germline V gene sequence: CDR1 MNHEY, CDR2 SVGAGI. This CDR3 has 19 residues. V was pared by 6 bases and J by 0 bases, with 24 bases between. In DNA form, the CDR3 reads TGTGCCAGCAGCCCTGGGGCAGGGCCTCTTCTGGGCTCTGGAAACACCATATATTTT. Translating it yields CASSPGAGPLLGSGNTIYF.

This clonotype was seen a few times. CDR3 protein: CASSPVPSGNYGYTF. In DNA, the CDR3 is TGTGCCAGCTCACCAGTCCCCTCAGGGAACTATGGCTACACCTTC. The gene calls are TRBV18 and TRBJ1-2; possible D gene TRBD1, 5 bases. Germline lookup yields CDR1 KGHSH and CDR2 LQKENI. The length of the CDR3 is 15 residues. The ends were cut back, 2 bases at V and 2 bases at J, with 12 bases in the middle.

The V and J genes are TRBV20-1 and TRBJ2-7; maybe TRBD1 (5 bases). The CDR3 runs to 13 residues. Between the trimmed V and J ends, which lost 0 bases and 6 bases, there was a span of 12 bases. Germline CDR1 reads DFQATT; CDR2 reads SNEGSKA (reference sequence). The CDR3 sequence: CSARDVDTGEQYF. The CDR3 DNA follows: TGCAGTGCTAGAGATGTGGACACCGGCGAGCAGTACTTC.

The chain employs TRBV12-3 or TRBV12-4 and TRBJ2-1, with D uncertain. V shed 4 bases and J shed 7 bases, with 14 bases lying between them. This CDR3 spans 14 amino acids. Here the CDR3 DNA reads TGTGCCAGCAGTTCATCGCCTTCGGAGAATGAGCAGTTCTTC. Translated: CASSSSPSENEQFF.

The rearrangement uses TRBV7-9 and TRBJ2-1; D remains unclear. CDR1 SEHNR and CDR2 FQNEAQ come from the germline V gene (reference sequence). The CDR3 runs to 12 residues. Trimming pared 5 bases from V and 7 bases from J, leaving 9 bases between. This chain's CDR3 is CASSPRPNEQFF. The CDR3, as DNA: TGTGCCAGCAGCCCTCGGCCAAATGAGCAGTTCTTC.